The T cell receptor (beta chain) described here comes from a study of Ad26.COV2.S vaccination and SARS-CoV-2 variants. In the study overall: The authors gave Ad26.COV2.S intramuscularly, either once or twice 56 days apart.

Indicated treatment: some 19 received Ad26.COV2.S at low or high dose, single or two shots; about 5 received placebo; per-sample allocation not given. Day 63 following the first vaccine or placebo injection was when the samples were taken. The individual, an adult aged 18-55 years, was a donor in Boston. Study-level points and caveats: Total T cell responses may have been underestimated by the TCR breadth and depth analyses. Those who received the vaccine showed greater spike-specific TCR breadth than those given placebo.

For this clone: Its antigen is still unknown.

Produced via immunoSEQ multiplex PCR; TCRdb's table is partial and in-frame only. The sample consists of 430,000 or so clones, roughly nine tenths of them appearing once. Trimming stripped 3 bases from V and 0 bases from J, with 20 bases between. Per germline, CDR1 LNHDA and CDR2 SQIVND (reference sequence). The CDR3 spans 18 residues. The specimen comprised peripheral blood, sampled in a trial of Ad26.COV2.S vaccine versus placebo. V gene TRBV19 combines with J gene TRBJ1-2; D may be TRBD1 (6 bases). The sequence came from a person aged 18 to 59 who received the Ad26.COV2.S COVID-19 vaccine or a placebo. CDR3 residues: CASSIRTAAKLSNYGYTF. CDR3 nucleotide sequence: TGTGCCAGTAGTATCCGGACAGCTGCCAAGCTTTCTAACTATGGCTACACCTTC.